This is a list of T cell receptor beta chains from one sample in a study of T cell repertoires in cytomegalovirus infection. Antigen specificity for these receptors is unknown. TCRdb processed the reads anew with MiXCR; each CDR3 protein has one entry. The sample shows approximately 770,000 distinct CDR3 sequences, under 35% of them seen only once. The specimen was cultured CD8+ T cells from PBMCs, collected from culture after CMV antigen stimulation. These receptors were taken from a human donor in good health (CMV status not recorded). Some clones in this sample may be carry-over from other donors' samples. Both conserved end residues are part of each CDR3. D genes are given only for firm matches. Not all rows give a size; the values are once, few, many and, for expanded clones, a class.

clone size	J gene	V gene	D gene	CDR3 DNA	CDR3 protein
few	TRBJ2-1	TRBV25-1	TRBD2	TGTGCCAGCAGTGAATTGGGATTTGTCCTAGCGGGCGATACCTACAATGAGCAGTTCTTC	CASSELGFVLAGDTYNEQFF
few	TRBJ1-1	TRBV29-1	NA	TGCAGCGCCGGGCGGGTAGGGAACATGAACACTGAAGCTTTCTTT	CSAGRVGNMNTEAFF
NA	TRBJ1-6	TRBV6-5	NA	TGTGCCAGCAGTTACGTCAGGAATTCACCCCTCCACTTT	CASSYVRNSPLHF
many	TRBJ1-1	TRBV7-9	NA	TGTGCCAGCAGTCGTGAGGGGGTGAACACTGAAGCTTTCTTT	CASSREGVNTEAFF
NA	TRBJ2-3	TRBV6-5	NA	TGTGCCAGCAGTCAGATGGACTCTAGCACAGATACGCAGTATTTT	CASSQMDSSTDTQYF
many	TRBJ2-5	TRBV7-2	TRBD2	TGTGCCAGCAGCTTAGGTCCCGGGGGGGCACAGACCCAGTACTTC	CASSLGPGGAQTQYF
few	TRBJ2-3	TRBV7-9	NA	TGTGCCAGCAGCCTCAGAGGGAGTTTCACAGATACGCAGTATTTT	CASSLRGSFTDTQYF
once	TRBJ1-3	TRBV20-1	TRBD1	TGCAGTGCTACCGACAGGGGGAAAGGAAACACCATATATTTT	CSATDRGKGNTIYF
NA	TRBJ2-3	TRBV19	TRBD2	TGTGCCAGTAGTATAGATCAACTAGCGGCCAGCACAGATACGCAGTATTTT	CASSIDQLAASTDTQYF
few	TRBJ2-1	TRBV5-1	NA	TGCGCCAGCAGCTTGGTATTATGGAGGAAGATCGACTACAATGAGCAGTTCTTC	CASSLVLWRKIDYNEQFF
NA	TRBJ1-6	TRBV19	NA	TGTGCCAGTAGTCCCCCCTCCTATAATTCACCCCTCCACTTT	CASSPPSYNSPLHF
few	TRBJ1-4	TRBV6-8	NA	TGTGCCAGCAGTTACGGGAGTAAAAATGAAAAACTGTTTTTT	CASSYGSKNEKLFF
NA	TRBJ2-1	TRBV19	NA	TGTGCCAGTAGCGGAGTCGGGACACCTTACAATGAGCAGTTCTTC	CASSGVGTPYNEQFF
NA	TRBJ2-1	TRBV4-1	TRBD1	TGTGCCAGCAGCCTTGGACAGGGAATCAGCTCCTACAATGAGCAGTTCTTC	CASSLGQGISSYNEQFF
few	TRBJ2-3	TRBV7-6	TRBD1	TGTGCCAGCAGCTCTAGGATGACAGGGGGCTCAGATACGCAGTATTTT	CASSSRMTGGSDTQYF
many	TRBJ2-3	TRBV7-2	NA	TGTGCCAGCAGCTTAGTAGACAGGCCTAGCACAGATACGCAGTATTTT	CASSLVDRPSTDTQYF
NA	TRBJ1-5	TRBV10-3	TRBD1	TGTGCCATCGGGCCAACTTCCGACAGGGATTATCAGCCCCAGCATTTT	CAIGPTSDRDYQPQHF
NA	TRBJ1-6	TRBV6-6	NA	TGTGCCAGCAGCCCTGGGGCAGGGCTTAACTCGCCCCTCCACTTT	CASSPGAGLNSPLHF
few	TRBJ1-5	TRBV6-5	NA	TGTGCCAGCAGTTACTCGGCAGCGTCCCAGCCCCAGCATTTT	CASSYSAASQPQHF
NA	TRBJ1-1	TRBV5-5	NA	TGTGCCAGCAGCTCCGATACGAGCGGCACTGAAGCTTTCTTT	CASSSDTSGTEAFF
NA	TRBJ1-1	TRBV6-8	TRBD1	TGTGCCAGCAGCCACGACCGGACAGGTAGTGTGAACACTGAAGCTTTCTTT	CASSHDRTGSVNTEAFF
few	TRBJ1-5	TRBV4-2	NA	TGTGCCAGCAGCCAAGGAAAGGGGGGCAATCAGCCCCAGCATTTT	CASSQGKGGNQPQHF
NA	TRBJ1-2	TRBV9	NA	TGTGCCAGCAGCGTAGCCAGAGACCCGGATGGCTACACCTTC	CASSVARDPDGYTF
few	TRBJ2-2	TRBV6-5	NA	TGTGCCAGCTATAGGGTTGCCGGGGAGCTGTTTTTT	CASYRVAGELFF